These 20 T cell receptor beta chains share one sample of origin, sequenced in a study of cytomegalovirus exposure and HLA in healthy donors (TCRdb year 2017). Library construction relied on the immunoSEQ multiplex PCR assay. For the multiplex PCR, a mixture combining 60 forward primers for TCR Vbeta segments and 13 reverse primers for TCR Jbeta segments was used. The table was pulled from immuneACCESS by TCRdb, which kept in-frame rearrangements only. Such tables lose some clones; where checked, under half of the loss comes from unresolved V genes, and the rest has no known cause. The sample profile shows approximately 85,000 clones; nearly 80% of them were found once. The leading ten clones occupy about 23% of the sample. Sequenced: PBMCs. Receptors were obtained from a woman between 50 and 59 years old in good health and CMV-seropositive.

The J gene is TRBJ2-5, the V gene TRBV11-1; D may be TRBD1 (5 bases). Germline CDR1 and CDR2: SGHAT and FQDESV (reference sequence). V was cut by 5 bases and J by 1 base, with 8 bases left in between. This CDR3 is 13 amino acids long. CDR3 amino acids: CASSRGSQETQYF. The DNA of the CDR3 is TGTGCCAGCAGCAGGGGTTCCCAAGAGACCCAGTACTTC.

The chain recombines TRBV6-1 with TRBJ1-3; the D gene is possibly TRBD1 (5 bases). CDR3 length equals 15 residues. The germline V gene encodes CDR1 MNHNS and CDR2 SASEGT. V dropped 5 bases and J dropped 0 bases, with 11 bases sitting between them. The CDR3 loop reads CASSLGGSSGNTIYF. The CDR3 bases are TGTGCCAGCAGTCTGGGGGGAAGCTCTGGAAACACCATATATTTT.

The chain combines TRBV7-6 with TRBJ2-1, with a possible D match to TRBD2 (7 bases). CDR1 SGHVS and CDR2 FNYEAQ come from the germline V gene. CDR3 length: 17 amino acids. V was cut by 5 bases and J by 2 bases, with 19 bases left in between. CDR3 loop: CASSRAPQGTTYNEQFF. CDR3 bases: TGTGCCAGCAGCCGAGCTCCTCAGGGGACTACCTACAATGAGCAGTTCTTC.

This chain joins TRBV20-1 and TRBJ2-1; D possibly corresponds to TRBD2 (6 bases). The CDR3 runs 11 residues. From germline, CDR1 is DFQATT and CDR2 SNEGSKA (reference sequence). V was trimmed by 6 bases and J by 9 bases, leaving 12 bases between them. The CDR3 sequence is CSALTSVEQFF. Here the CDR3 DNA reads TGCAGTGCCTTGACTAGTGTTGAGCAGTTCTTC.

The gene calls are TRBV19 and TRBJ2-5, with TRBD2 as a possible D gene (5 bases). Germline-derived CDR1 and CDR2 are LNHDA and SQIVND (reference sequence). The CDR3 loop spans 12 amino acids. Trimming took off 3 bases at V and 3 bases at J, with 5 bases between the two ends. The CDR3 reads CASSMREETQYF. The CDR3 coding sequence is TGTGCCAGTAGTATGAGGGAAGAGACCCAGTACTTC. The whole variable domain, filled in from reference TRBV19 and TRBJ2-5, reads DGGITQSPKYLFRKEGQNVTLSCEQNLNHDAMYWYRQDPGQGLRLIYYSQIVNDFQKGDIAEGYSVSREKKESFPLTVTSAQKNPTAFYLCASSMREETQYFGPGTRLLVL.

The chain is built from TRBV6-6 and TRBJ2-3; TRBD2 might be the D (6 bases). The CDR3 spans 16 residues. From germline, CDR1 is MNHNY and CDR2 SVGAGI (reference sequence). V lost 6 bases and J 7 bases, leaving 23 bases between the germline ends. The CDR3 DNA follows: TGTGCCAGCAGCAAGGGCCCCGGGGGAGGAGGGTATACGCAGTATTTT. Translating it yields CASSKGPGGGGYTQYF.

The chain has TRBV27 and TRBJ2-5; TRBD2 is a possible D gene (6 bases). The CDR3 has 14 residues. Germline CDR1 is MNHEY and CDR2 is SMNVEV (reference sequence). The V end was cut by 1 base, the J end by 4 bases, with 10 bases between. The CDR3 DNA reads TGTGCCAGCAGTTTATGTTGGGGAGGAGAGACCCAGTACTTC. It is translated as CASSLCWGGETQYF.

This sequence joins TRBV15 and TRBJ1-5; 7 bases fit TRBD1. The CDR3 spans 14 residues. The trim removed 6 bases at V and 2 bases at J, leaving 4 bases unmatched. The germline V gene has CDR1 LNHNV and CDR2 YYDKDF (reference sequence). CDR3 residues: CATRADRGNQPQHF. The CDR3 nucleotides are TGTGCCACCAGAGCAGACAGGGGCAATCAGCCCCAGCATTTT.

The V and J genes are TRBV4-2 and TRBJ2-3; D may be TRBD2 (7 bases). The CDR3 contains 16 residues. V lost 4 bases and J 1 base, leaving 15 bases between the germline ends. Germline-derived CDR1 and CDR2 are LGHNA and YNFKEQ. The CDR3 is CASSREGGAGTDTQYF. DNA of the CDR3: TGTGCCAGCAGCCGAGAAGGGGGGGCGGGCACAGATACGCAGTATTTT.

The chain uses TRBV19 and TRBJ2-1; 9 bases are a match to TRBD2. V lost 4 bases and J lost 1; bases outside the gene matches: 5. Germline V gene sequence: CDR1 LNHDA, CDR2 SQIVND (reference sequence). The CDR3 covers 16 residues. This CDR3 reads CASSTGLARSYNEQFF. For the CDR3, the DNA is TGTGCCAGTAGTACTGGACTAGCGAGATCCTACAATGAGCAGTTCTTC. Filled out from reference TRBV19 and TRBJ2-1, the complete variable domain reads DGGITQSPKYLFRKEGQNVTLSCEQNLNHDAMYWYRQDPGQGLRLIYYSQIVNDFQKGDIAEGYSVSREKKESFPLTVTSAQKNPTAFYLCASSTGLARSYNEQFFGPGTRLTVL.

The chain combines TRBV2 with TRBJ2-3; no reliable D call. The CDR3 extends over 13 amino acids. Germline V lookup: CDR1 SNHLY, CDR2 FYNNEI. V lost 7 bases and J 3 bases, leaving 11 bases between the germline ends. In DNA, the CDR3 is TGTGCCAGCATATTTAGCCCAACAGATACGCAGTATTTT. Translating gives CASIFSPTDTQYF. Complete variable domain (other parts from reference TRBV2 and TRBJ2-3): EPEVTQTPSHQVTQMGQEVILRCVPISNHLYFYWYRQILGQKVEFLVSFYNNEISEKSEIFDDQFSVERPDGSNFTLKIRSTKLEDSAMYFCASIFSPTDTQYFGPGTRLTVL.

This clone was seen only a few times. This rearrangement joins TRBV27 to TRBJ2-1; 11 positions agree with TRBD2. Germline values: CDR1 MNHEY, CDR2 SMNVEV (reference sequence). The CDR3 sequence is 16 residues long. Losses at the gene ends were 5 bases for V and 8 bases for J; bases not matched to a gene: 11. CDR3 DNA: TGTGCCAGCAGTACGTTAGCGGGGGGGCAACGGGATGAGCAGTTCTTC. Translated, it gives CASSTLAGGQRDEQFF.

CDR3 sequence reads: CASSLNLQANPRSPLHF. The CDR3 coding sequence is TGTGCCAGCAGCTTAAATCTGCAAGCAAACCCTCGCTCACCCCTCCACTTT. V is TRBV11-2 and J is TRBJ1-6; D gene ambiguous. CDR1 is SGHAT and CDR2 is FQNNGV in the germline V gene. The ends were cut back, 2 bases at V and 10 bases at J, with 21 bases in the middle. CDR3 length: 17 residues.

This chain uses TRBV7-6 with TRBJ1-4, with 9 positions matching TRBD1. The CDR3 is 15 amino acids. Germline assignment: CDR1 SGHVS and CDR2 FNYEAQ. Germline trimming cut 2 bases from V and 7 bases from J; bases unmatched to any gene: 5. In nucleotides, the CDR3 is TGTGCCAGCAGCTTATCGACAGGGGGGGGTGAAAAACTGTTTTTT. This encodes CASSLSTGGGEKLFF.

In this sample, this clone turned up once. The J gene is TRBJ2-7, the V gene TRBV2; 8 nucleotides agree with TRBD2. V was pared by 2 bases and J by 3 bases, with 6 bases of the junction left unmatched. Per the germline V gene, CDR1 is SNHLY and CDR2 is FYNNEI. The CDR3 has 15 residues. The CDR3 loop reads CASSEQGTRRYEQYV. The DNA for the CDR3 is TGTGCCAGCAGTGAACAGGGGACTAGACGCTACGAGCAGTACGTC.

This clone was found a few times. Other DNA variants within this sample encode the same CDR3. The J gene is TRBJ1-2, the V gene TRBV6-5; TRBD1 matches 7 bases. J gave up 4 bases and V 4 bases, and 6 bases lay outside the gene matches. This CDR3 spans 14 amino acids. The V gene's germline CDR1 is MNHEY and CDR2 SVGAGI. This CDR3 is CASSSDRAPYGYTF. The DNA for the CDR3 is TGTGCCAGCAGTTCTGACAGGGCTCCCTATGGCTACACCTTC.

The gene calls are TRBV4-1 and TRBJ1-2, with D possibly matching TRBD1 (6 bases). This CDR3 contains 15 residues. The V gene lost 3 bases and the J gene lost 0 bases, with 11 bases spanning the gap. Germline V CDR1 and CDR2: MGHRA, YSYEKL. This chain's CDR3 is CASSQGDKSNYGYTF. The CDR3 nucleotides are TGCGCCAGCAGCCAGGGGGACAAATCTAACTATGGCTACACCTTC.

The chain couples TRBV19 to TRBJ1-2; TRBD1 is a possible D gene (5 bases). There are 14 residues in the CDR3. V lost 5 bases and J 4 bases, leaving 14 bases between the germline ends. Germline CDR1 reads LNHDA; CDR2 reads SQIVND (reference sequence). The CDR3 is CASSPGGYGYGYTF. As DNA, the CDR3 is TGTGCCAGTAGTCCCGGGGGGTACGGCTATGGCTACACCTTC.

This rearrangement joins TRBV29-1 to TRBJ2-1, with D unclear. The germline V gene has CDR1 SQVTM and CDR2 ANQGSEA. Trimming removed 8 bases from V and 5 bases from J, with 19 bases in between. The CDR3 contains 14 residues. CDR3 loop: CSHIIRLANNEQFF. The DNA for the CDR3 is TGCAGCCACATAATCAGACTGGCCAACAATGAGCAGTTCTTC.

The CDR3 DNA reads TGTGCCTGGAGAGCGGGACGCTTGGGCACTGAAGCTTTCTTT. It codes for CAWRAGRLGTEAFF. The chain employs TRBV30 and TRBJ1-1, with a possible D match to TRBD1 (5 bases). CDR3 length: 14 amino acids. Looked up from germline, CDR1 is GTSNPN and CDR2 is SVGIG (reference sequence). The V end was cut by 3 bases, the J end by 4 bases, with 15 bases between.